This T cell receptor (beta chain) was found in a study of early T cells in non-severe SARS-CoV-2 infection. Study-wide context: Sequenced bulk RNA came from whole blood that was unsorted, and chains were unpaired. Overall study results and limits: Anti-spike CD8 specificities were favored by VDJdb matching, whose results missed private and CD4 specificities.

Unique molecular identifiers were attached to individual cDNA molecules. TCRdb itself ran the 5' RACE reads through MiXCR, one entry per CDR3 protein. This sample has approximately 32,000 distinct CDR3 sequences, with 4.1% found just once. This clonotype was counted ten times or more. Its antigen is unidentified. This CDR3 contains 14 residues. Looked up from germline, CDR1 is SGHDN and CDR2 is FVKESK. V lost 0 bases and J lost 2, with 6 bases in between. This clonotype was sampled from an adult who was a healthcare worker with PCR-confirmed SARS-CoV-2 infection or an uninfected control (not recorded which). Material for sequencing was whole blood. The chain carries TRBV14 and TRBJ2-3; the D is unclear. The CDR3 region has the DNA TGTGCCAGCAGCCAAGACGACACCACAGATACGCAGTATTTT. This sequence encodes CASSQDDTTDTQYF.